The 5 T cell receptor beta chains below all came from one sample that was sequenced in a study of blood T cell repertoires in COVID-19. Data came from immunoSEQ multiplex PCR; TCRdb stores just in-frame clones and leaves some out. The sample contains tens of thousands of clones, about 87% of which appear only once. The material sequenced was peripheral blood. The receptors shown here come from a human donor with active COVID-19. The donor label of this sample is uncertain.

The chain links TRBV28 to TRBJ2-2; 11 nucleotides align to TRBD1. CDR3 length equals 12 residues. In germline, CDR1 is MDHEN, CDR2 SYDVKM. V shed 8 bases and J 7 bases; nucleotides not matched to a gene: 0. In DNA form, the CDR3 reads TGTGCCAGCGGGACAGGGGGCGGGGAGCTGTTTTTT. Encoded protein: CASGTGGGELFF.

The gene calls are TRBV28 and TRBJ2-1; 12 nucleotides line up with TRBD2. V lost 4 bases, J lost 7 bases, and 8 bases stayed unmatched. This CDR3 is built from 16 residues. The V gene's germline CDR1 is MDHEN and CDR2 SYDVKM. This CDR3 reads CASSSPSGRGGNEQFF. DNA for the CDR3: TGTGCCAGCAGTTCCCCTAGCGGGAGGGGGGGGAATGAGCAGTTCTTC.

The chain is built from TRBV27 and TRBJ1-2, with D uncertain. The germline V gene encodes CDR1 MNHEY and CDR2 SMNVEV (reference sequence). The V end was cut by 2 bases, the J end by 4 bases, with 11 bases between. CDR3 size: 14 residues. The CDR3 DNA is TGTGCCAGCAGTTTAATCCCCGCGGGCTATGGCTACACCTTC. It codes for CASSLIPAGYGYTF.

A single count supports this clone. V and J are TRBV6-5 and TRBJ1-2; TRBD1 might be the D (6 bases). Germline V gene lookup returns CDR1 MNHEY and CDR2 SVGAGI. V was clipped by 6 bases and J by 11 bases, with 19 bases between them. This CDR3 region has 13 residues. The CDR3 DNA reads TGTGCCAGCAGAACCGGGACACGATTAGGATACACCTTC. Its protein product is CASRTGTRLGYTF.

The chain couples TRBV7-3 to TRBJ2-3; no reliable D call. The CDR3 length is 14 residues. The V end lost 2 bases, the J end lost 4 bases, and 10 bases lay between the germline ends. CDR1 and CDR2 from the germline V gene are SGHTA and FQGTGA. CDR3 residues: CASSLAAAPDTQYF. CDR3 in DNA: TGTGCCAGCAGCTTAGCTGCAGCGCCAGATACGCAGTATTTT.